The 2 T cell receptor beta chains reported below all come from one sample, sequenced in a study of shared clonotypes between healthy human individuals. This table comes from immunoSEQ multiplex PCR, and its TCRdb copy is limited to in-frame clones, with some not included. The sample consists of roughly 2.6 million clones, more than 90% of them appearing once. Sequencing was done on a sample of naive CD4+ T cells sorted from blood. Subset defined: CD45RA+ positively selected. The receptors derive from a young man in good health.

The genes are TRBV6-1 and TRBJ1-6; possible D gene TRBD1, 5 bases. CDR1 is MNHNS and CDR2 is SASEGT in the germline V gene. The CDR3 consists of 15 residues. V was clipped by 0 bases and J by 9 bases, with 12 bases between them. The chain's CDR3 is CASSEAAGASSPLHF. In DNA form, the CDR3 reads TGTGCCAGCAGTGAAGCAGCCGGGGCGTCTTCACCCCTCCACTTT.

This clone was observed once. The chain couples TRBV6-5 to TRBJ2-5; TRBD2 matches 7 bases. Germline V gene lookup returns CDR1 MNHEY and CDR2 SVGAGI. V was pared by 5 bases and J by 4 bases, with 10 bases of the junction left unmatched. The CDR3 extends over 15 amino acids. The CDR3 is CASSRGGRNLETQYF. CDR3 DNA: TGTGCCAGCAGTCGCGGGGGAAGAAACTTAGAGACCCAGTACTTC.